Each of the 21 T cell receptor beta chains below was sequenced from the same sample in a study of beta chain features in type 1 diabetes. Investigators reverse transcribed all isolated RNA, so they sequenced expressed TCRB transcripts. Assay used: immunoSEQ multiplex PCR; TCRdb lists only in-frame clones, some missing. The profile covers 250,000 to 300,000 clones, with around 7.8% appearing a single time and approximately 0.93% taken by the ten largest. Specimen: central memory CD4+ T cells from blood. Source of these receptors: a woman aged 18-29 years in good health.

This clone was recorded many times. Other DNA sequences in the sample encode the same CDR3. The V call is TRBV10-3, the J call TRBJ1-5, with D uncertain. The CDR3 length is 13 residues. The germline gives CDR1 ENHRY, CDR2 SYGVKD. V lost 0 bases and J lost 1, with 1 base in between. The CDR3 DNA is TGTGCCATCAGTGAGTCGAGCAATCAGCCCCAGCATTTT. This gives the protein CAISESSNQPQHF.

In its sample, this clone was seen a few times. The V and J genes are TRBV7-9 and TRBJ1-3; D gene unclear. Trimming cost V 1 base and J 2 bases, with 3 bases left between them. This CDR3 spans 13 amino acids. Germline CDR1 SEHNR, CDR2 FQNEAQ (reference sequence). Here the CDR3 reads CASSLEAGNTIYF. The CDR3 DNA follows: TGTGCCAGCAGCTTAGAGGCTGGAAACACCATATATTTT.

A few counts support this clone. This rearrangement joins TRBV9 to TRBJ2-5; unclear D gene. The germline V and J ends were trimmed by 0 bases and 2 bases, with 11 bases remaining between them. From germline, CDR1 is SGDLS and CDR2 YYNGEE. CDR3 length: 15 residues. The DNA for the CDR3 is TGTGCCAGCAGCGTAGGGGAATCGAGACAAGAGACCCAGTACTTC. Translation gives CASSVGESRQETQYF.

This chain joins TRBV6-1 and TRBJ2-6; D remains unclear. Germline V gene data show CDR1 as MNHNS and CDR2 as SASEGT. This CDR3 region has 15 residues. The V and J ends lost 6 bases and 0 bases respectively, with 9 bases between them. This CDR3 is CASSPGLSGANVLTF. The CDR3 nucleotides read TGTGCCAGCAGCCCCGGTCTCTCTGGGGCCAACGTCCTGACTTTC.

V is TRBV7-8 and J is TRBJ1-3; 7 nucleotides line up with TRBD1. Germline values: CDR1 SGHVS, CDR2 FQNEAQ. J lost 0 bases, V lost 4 bases, and 18 bases had no gene match. The CDR3 runs 20 residues. The CDR3 DNA is TGTGCCAGCAGCTCCCTTGTCCCTTCGACAGGGCCCAGCTCTGGAAACACCATATATTTT. It yields the protein CASSSLVPSTGPSSGNTIYF.

In its sample, this clone was seen a few times. The chain links TRBV27 to TRBJ1-1, with 7 bases that match TRBD1. CDR3 length: 17 residues. With V trimmed by 5 bases and J by 6 bases, 18 bases remained unmatched. The germline gives CDR1 MNHEY, CDR2 SMNVEV (reference sequence). The DNA of the CDR3 is TGTGCCAGCAGTCCGGACAGGAGGAGTGGGGTGGTGGCTGAAGCTTTCTTT. Translating it yields CASSPDRRSGVVAEAFF.

This chain joins TRBV7-8 and TRBJ2-2, with TRBD1 identical over 8 bases. This CDR3 is 14 amino acids long. The J segment lost 7 bases and the V segment lost 4 bases, leaving 5 bases of the junction unmatched. Germline V CDR1 and CDR2: SGHVS, FQNEAQ. The CDR3 region is CASSSQGANGELFF. The CDR3 bases are TGTGCCAGCAGCTCTCAGGGGGCGAACGGGGAGCTGTTTTTT.

This chain connects TRBV7-2 to TRBJ2-2, with no clear D. The CDR3 length is 14 residues. Between the trimmed V and J ends, which lost 4 bases and 7 bases, there was a span of 13 bases. Germline-derived CDR1 and CDR2 are SGHTA and FQGNSA. The CDR3 loop is CASSSPGRFGELFF. For the CDR3, the DNA is TGTGCCAGCAGCTCCCCTGGGCGGTTCGGGGAGCTGTTTTTT.

V usage is TRBV9 and J usage is TRBJ2-5; 7 bases are a match to TRBD1. The CDR3 consists of 15 residues. CDR1 and CDR2 from the germline V gene are SGDLS and YYNGEE. The V and J ends lost 0 bases and 5 bases, in that order; junction bases with no gene match: 7. CDR3 nucleotides: TGTGCCAGCAGCGTAGACACAGGGGAGCGGGAGACCCAGTACTTC. Its protein product is CASSVDTGERETQYF.

The J gene is TRBJ2-5, the V gene TRBV5-1; D is uncertain. The CDR3 contains 14 residues. The germline V gene encodes CDR1 SGHRS and CDR2 YFSETQ. V lost 1 base and J lost 5, with 12 bases in between. CDR3 loop: CASSLFAEAETQYF. In DNA, the CDR3 is TGCGCCAGCAGCTTGTTTGCCGAGGCTGAGACCCAGTACTTC.

This sequence joins TRBV19 and TRBJ1-1; D unresolved. Trimming shortened V by 7 bases and J by 0 bases, and 15 bases separated the two germline ends. The CDR3 is 15 amino acids. The germline CDR1 and CDR2 sequences are LNHDA and SQIVND (reference sequence). In DNA form, the CDR3 reads TGTGCCAGTAAAAGTAAGACGGTAATGAACACTGAAGCTTTCTTT. It specifies CASKSKTVMNTEAFF.

This chain uses TRBV4-3 with TRBJ2-1, with 7 bases matching TRBD1. V gave up 4 bases and J gave up 5 bases; unmatched junction bases: 11. The CDR3 runs 16 residues. Germline V lookup: CDR1 LGHNA, CDR2 YSLEER. The CDR3 DNA reads TGCGCCAGCAGCCGCCCGGGACAGCGAGGTGACAATGAGCAGTTCTTC. Its translation is CASSRPGQRGDNEQFF.

This clone appeared a few times. This chain uses TRBV7-2 with TRBJ1-2, with 12 bases aligning to TRBD1. The CDR3 runs 16 residues. Looked up from germline, CDR1 is SGHTA and CDR2 is FQGNSA. V shed 5 bases and J 4 bases; nucleotides not matched to a gene: 8. The chain's CDR3 is CASSKAGQGASYGYTF. CDR3 DNA sequence: TGTGCCAGCAGCAAAGCGGGACAGGGGGCGAGCTATGGCTACACCTTC. Drawing the rest from reference TRBV7-2 and TRBJ1-2, the complete variable domain is GAGVSQSPSNKVTEKGKDVELRCDPISGHTALYWYRQSLGQGLEFLIYFQGNSAPDKSGLPSDRFSAERTGGSVSTLTIQRTQQEDSAVYLCASSKAGQGASYGYTFGSGTRLTVV.

This clone came up many times. The chain recombines TRBV28 with TRBJ2-3, with 14 bases matching TRBD2. Germline-derived CDR1 and CDR2 are MDHEN and SYDVKM. The CDR3 has 18 residues. The V gene end was trimmed by 3 bases and the J gene end by 2 bases; junction bases not matched to a gene: 7. The CDR3, as DNA: TGTGCCAGCAGTTTTAGTAGGACTAGCGGGGGGCCCACAGATACGCAGTATTTT. This sequence encodes CASSFSRTSGGPTDTQYF. Full variable domain (missing parts from reference TRBV28 and TRBJ2-3): DVKVTQSSRYLVKRTGEKVFLECVQDMDHENMFWYRQDPGLGLRLIYFSYDVKMKEKGDIPEGYSVSREKKERFSLILESASTNQTSMYLCASSFSRTSGGPTDTQYFGPGTRLTVL.

This clone has only a few counts. The rearrangement links TRBV5-6 to TRBJ2-2, with 8 bases lining up with TRBD1. CDR1 is SGHDT, CDR2 YYEEEE, per germline. The CDR3 is 16 amino acids. Losses at the gene ends were 3 bases for V and 3 bases for J; bases not matched to a gene: 7. The CDR3 is CASSSDRARYTGELFF. The CDR3 DNA reads as TGTGCCAGCAGCTCGGACAGGGCGAGGTACACCGGGGAGCTGTTTTTT. The entire variable domain, with the rest obtained from reference TRBV5-6 and TRBJ2-2, is as follows: DAGVTQSPTHLIKTRGQQVTLRCSPKSGHDTVSWYQQALGQGPQFIFQYYEEEERQRGNFPDRFSGHQFPNYSSELNVNALLLGDSALYLCASSSDRARYTGELFFGEGSRLTVL.

The chain recombines TRBV6-1 with TRBJ1-1; no clear D gene. Trimming cost V 7 bases and J 1 base, with 4 bases left between them. Germline V gene data show CDR1 as MNHNS and CDR2 as SASEGT. The length of the CDR3 is 11 residues. The CDR3 loop reads CASKRNTEAFF. CDR3 DNA: TGTGCCAGCAAACGGAACACTGAAGCTTTCTTT.

In this sample, this clone turned up many times. The CDR3 protein is CSVRRDSNFYGYTF. The CDR3 DNA follows: TGCAGCGTGCGAAGGGACAGTAACTTCTATGGCTACACCTTC. The chain employs TRBV29-1 and TRBJ1-2, with 7 nucleotides matching TRBD1. Germline-derived CDR1 and CDR2 are SQVTM and ANQGSEA. Trimming at V came to 6 bases and at J to 4 bases, leaving 11 bases not matched to a gene. The CDR3 length is 14 residues.

This clone came up a few times. The V gene is TRBV7-2, the J gene TRBJ2-1, with D possibly matching TRBD1 (5 bases). CDR3 length: 16 residues. Germline-derived CDR1 and CDR2 are SGHTA and FQGNSA. V lost 3 bases and J lost 4, with 16 bases in between. Here the CDR3 DNA reads TGTGCCAGCAGCTTCTTCACAGGTCAGGTGTACAATGAGCAGTTCTTC. Translated: CASSFFTGQVYNEQFF.

The rearrangement uses TRBV7-2 and TRBJ1-1; D is uncertain. The CDR3 has 13 residues. The germline CDR1 and CDR2 sequences are SGHTA and FQGNSA. Trimming took off 5 bases at V and 4 bases at J, with 11 bases between the two ends. CDR3 sequence (DNA): TGTGCCAGCAGCCCCATCCGGATCACTGAAGCTTTCTTT. Residues: CASSPIRITEAFF.

This clone was observed a few times. This sample also contains other DNA sequences that code for the same CDR3. This sequence joins TRBV11-2 and TRBJ1-1; TRBD1 agrees at 7 bases. CDR3 length: 13 amino acids. Per germline, CDR1 SGHAT and CDR2 FQNNGV. V shed 8 bases, J shed 1 base, and the junction held 4 bases outside the gene matches. CDR3 loop: CASRGQTNTEAFF. The CDR3 nucleotides are TGTGCCAGCCGGGGACAGACGAACACTGAAGCTTTCTTT.

This chain connects TRBV7-2 to TRBJ2-5; tentative D call: TRBD2 (5 bases). The V and J ends lost 5 bases and 5 bases respectively, with 21 bases between them. The CDR3 is 16 residues long. The V gene's germline CDR1 is SGHTA and CDR2 FQGNSA. CDR3 nucleotide sequence: TGTGCCAGCAGCGCCGGGAAAGTATCCCACCGGGAGACCCAGTACTTC. It codes for CASSAGKVSHRETQYF.